The sequence of this T cell receptor (beta chain) was determined in a study of CD8+ T cells in alopecia areata. For this clone: The antigen remains unidentified.

Germline V gene sequence: CDR1 SGHTA, CDR2 FQGNSA. The CDR3 is 15 residues long. V lost 1 base and J 5 bases, leaving 12 bases between the germline ends. Extracted RNA was reverse transcribed, and the resulting cDNA served as sequencing template. Assay: immunoSEQ multiplex PCR; the TCRdb copy retains only in-frame clones and omits some. The sample gives 200,000 to 250,000 clones, more than 55% of which show up once; 1.2% is in the top ten. Study conclusions and caveats: It was lesional scalp, especially alopecia totalis/universalis, that showed higher clonality than normal scalp.

Treatment: oral pan-JAK inhibitor, 5-10 mg twice daily. V usage is TRBV7-2 and J usage is TRBJ2-4; D perhaps matches TRBD1 (5 bases). This TCR came from a human donor with alopecia areata. The sample here was CD4+ T cells sorted from blood, taken between weeks 43 and 45, from a patient treated with tofacitinib. The CDR3 DNA is TGTGCCAGCAGCTTAGTGCAGGGTGTGGAAAACATTCAGTACTTC. Protein product: CASSLVQGVENIQYF.